What follows is one TCR beta chain and its context. The antigen is unknown. This sample is part of a study of blood T cells in healthy people across ages. Study findings and constraints: Naive T cell percentage strongly correlated with TCR beta diversity.

Looked up from germline, CDR1 is SEHNR and CDR2 is FQNEAQ (reference sequence). V dropped 0 bases and J dropped 7 bases, with 18 bases sitting between them. The CDR3 length is 17 residues. The authors ran a second PCR of about 6 to 11 cycles using a sample-barcoded 5' primer and a J-beta primer mix. TCRdb reanalysed the 5' RACE reads using MiXCR and keeps one entry per CDR3 protein. Of 700,000 to 800,000 distinct CDR3 sequences in the sample, approximately 43% were seen once. This TCR came from a woman in her sixties in good health. The chain combines TRBV7-9 with TRBJ1-4; no firm D call. The sample consisted of blood. As DNA, the CDR3 is TGTGCCAGCAGCTTAGCGATTGCTAACACTTATCTTGAAAAACTGTTTTTT. This codes for CASSLAIANTYLEKLFF.